One sample yielded the 23 T cell receptor beta chains listed below, sequenced in a study of cytomegalovirus exposure and HLA in healthy donors. Here immunoSEQ multiplex PCR was the method, and the copy in TCRdb shows in-frame clones only, minus some. The table records roughly 120,000 clones, roughly 86% of them present only once. The sample comprised PBMCs. All receptors derive from a man aged 25 to 40 in good health and CMV-seronegative.

This chain connects TRBV6-1 to TRBJ2-1; D is perhaps TRBD1 (5 bases). V lost 5 bases and J lost 10, with 21 bases in between. The CDR3 has 15 residues. Germline CDR1 reads MNHNS; CDR2 reads SASEGT. The CDR3 sequence: CASSQRKGNRQEQFF. The CDR3 DNA reads as TGTGCCAGCAGTCAACGGAAGGGGAACCGCCAAGAGCAGTTCTTC.

J is TRBJ1-4 and V is TRBV18, with D uncertain. Trimming took 5 bases from V and 0 from J, leaving 13 bases between them. Germline CDR1 KGHSH, CDR2 LQKENI. This CDR3 is 16 amino acids long. CDR3 sequence: CASSLNRATTNEKLFF. The CDR3 bases are TGTGCCAGCTCATTAAACCGAGCTACAACTAATGAAAAACTGTTTTTT. The full variable domain, rest sourced from reference TRBV18 and TRBJ1-4, is NAGVMQNPRHLVRRRGQEARLRCSPMKGHSHVYWYRQLPEEGLKFMVYLQKENIIDESGMPKERFSAEFPKEGPSILRIQQVVRGDSAAYFCASSLNRATTNEKLFFGSGTQLSVL.

In DNA form, the CDR3 reads TGTGCCAGAGACCACCCAGGGCTCCTACCCTACGAGCAGTACTTC. It yields the protein CARDHPGLLPYEQYF. This chain connects TRBV27 to TRBJ2-7; possible D gene TRBD1, 5 bases. The CDR3 is 15 residues long. V was cut by 9 bases and J by 2 bases, with 20 bases left in between. Germline V gives CDR1 MNHEY, CDR2 SMNVEV (reference sequence).

In DNA form, the CDR3 reads TGTGCCAGCAGCTTATTAGGGGGCCCCTACAATGAGCAGTTCTTC. Translated: CASSLLGGPYNEQFF. The chain recombines TRBV7-3 with TRBJ2-1; 7 bases align to TRBD1. There are 15 residues in the CDR3. Trimming cost V 2 bases and J 2 bases; bases outside gene matches: 3. Germline CDR1 SGHTA, CDR2 FQGTGA.

Worth noting for this clone: Compared with germline, one end of the junction differs, possibly owing to a read error. CDR3 region: CASSSRGAPFYGQYF. CDR3 DNA: TGTGCCAGCAGCTCGCGGGGGGCACCCTTCTACGGGCAGTACTTC. The chain couples TRBV7-2 to TRBJ2-7, with TRBD2 identical over 8 bases. Germline CDR1 reads SGHTA; CDR2 reads FQGNSA. The CDR3 loop spans 15 amino acids.

The V gene is TRBV11-2, the J gene TRBJ2-5; D is possibly TRBD2 (6 bases). This CDR3 has 16 residues. V was trimmed by 3 bases and J by 2 bases, leaving 16 bases between them. CDR1 is SGHAT, CDR2 FQNNGV, per germline. The CDR3 DNA reads TGTGCCAGCAGCTTTACTTCGGCGGGGAGTCAAGAGACCCAGTACTTC. Its translation: CASSFTSAGSQETQYF.

V is TRBV27 and J is TRBJ2-3; 9 bases map to TRBD2. The CDR3 loop spans 16 amino acids. The ends lost 2 bases at V and 2 bases at J; junction bases unmatched: 5. Germline V gene sequence: CDR1 MNHEY, CDR2 SMNVEV (reference sequence). The CDR3 sequence: CASSLAGGLDTDTQYF. CDR3 DNA sequence: TGTGCCAGCAGTTTAGCGGGGGGGCTTGACACAGATACGCAGTATTTT.

This clone occurred a few times. The genes are TRBV7-6 and TRBJ2-3, with D possibly matching TRBD2 (5 bases). The CDR3 is 15 residues long. The V gene's germline CDR1 is SGHVS and CDR2 FNYEAQ. V was shortened by 5 bases and J by 6 bases, with 18 bases between the two germline ends. The CDR3 spells CASSRFSGLRDTQYF. CDR3 DNA sequence: TGTGCCAGCAGCCGCTTCTCGGGATTACGGGATACGCAGTATTTT.

The chain employs TRBV28 and TRBJ1-5; tentatively, D is TRBD1 (5 bases). The CDR3 extends over 14 amino acids. Trimming left V 7 bases short and J 2 bases short, with 12 bases between. The V gene's germline CDR1 is MDHEN and CDR2 SYDVKM. The CDR3 region has the DNA TGTGCCAGCACCGATTGGGGGGGCAATCAGCCCCAGCATTTT. Protein product: CASTDWGGNQPQHF.

V and J are TRBV10-3 and TRBJ2-7; D gene ambiguous. Germline CDR1 and CDR2: ENHRY and SYGVKD. V was shortened by 4 bases and J by 5 bases, with 9 bases between the two germline ends. This CDR3 has 12 residues. This CDR3 is CAISASSDEQYF. The DNA for the CDR3 is TGTGCCATCAGTGCCTCCAGCGACGAGCAGTACTTC.

This chain connects TRBV7-8 to TRBJ1-3, with D tentatively TRBD1 (6 bases). Between the trimmed V and J ends, which lost 4 bases and 4 bases, there was a span of 20 bases. CDR1 is SGHVS and CDR2 is FQNEAQ in the germline V gene. The CDR3 length is 17 residues. CDR3: CASSSQGATGSGNTIYF. The DNA for the CDR3 is TGTGCCAGCAGCTCCCAAGGGGCTACAGGGTCGGGAAACACCATATATTTT.

The chain has TRBV2 and TRBJ1-1; no clear D gene. From germline, CDR1 is SNHLY and CDR2 FYNNEI. This CDR3 region has 12 residues. V was shortened by 9 bases and J by 8 bases, with 16 bases between the two germline ends. This CDR3 reads CASQNGLDEAFF. The CDR3 DNA follows: TGTGCCAGTCAAAACGGACTCGACGAAGCTTTCTTT.

This clone was counted a few times. J is TRBJ1-1 and V is TRBV27; TRBD1 is a possible D gene (5 bases). The CDR3 is made up of 15 amino acids. The germline gives CDR1 MNHEY, CDR2 SMNVEV (reference sequence). The V and J ends lost 1 base and 1 base respectively, with 10 bases between them. The CDR3 region has the DNA TGTGCCAGCAGTTTATGGAGGGGATCGAACACTGAAGCTTTCTTT. Its protein product is CASSLWRGSNTEAFF.

The V call is TRBV11-1, the J call TRBJ1-2; D remains ambiguous. This CDR3 spans 13 amino acids. Germline loops: CDR1 SGHAT, CDR2 FQDESV (reference sequence). Between the trimmed V and J ends, which lost 3 bases and 8 bases, there was a span of 13 bases. CDR3 loop: CASSFRGSGGYTF. The DNA of the CDR3 is TGTGCCAGCAGCTTCCGGGGAAGCGGCGGCTACACCTTC.

V usage is TRBV6-1 and J usage is TRBJ2-5, with TRBD1 identical over 10 bases. V shed 1 base, J shed 3 bases, and the junction held 5 bases outside the gene matches. CDR1 is MNHNS, CDR2 SASEGT, per germline. This CDR3 region has 16 residues. The CDR3 DNA reads as TGTGCCAGCAGTGAAGGATTTGGGACAGGGGAAGAGACCCAGTACTTC. Its translation is CASSEGFGTGEETQYF.

The rearrangement uses TRBV19 and TRBJ1-6, with TRBD1 matching over 9 bases. The CDR3 covers 16 residues. Losses at the gene ends were 6 bases for V and 0 bases for J; bases not matched to a gene: 3. From germline, CDR1 is LNHDA and CDR2 SQIVND (reference sequence). CDR3: CASRGQGSSYNSPLHF. In DNA form, the CDR3 reads TGTGCCAGTAGGGGACAGGGCAGCTCCTATAATTCACCCCTCCACTTT. Together with reference TRBV19 and TRBJ1-6, the CDR3 gives the full variable domain: DGGITQSPKYLFRKEGQNVTLSCEQNLNHDAMYWYRQDPGQGLRLIYYSQIVNDFQKGDIAEGYSVSREKKESFPLTVTSAQKNPTAFYLCASRGQGSSYNSPLHFGNGTRLTVT.

This chain uses TRBV5-6 with TRBJ2-7, with D hard to call. The V and J ends lost 0 bases and 3 bases respectively, with 10 bases between them. CDR3 length: 14 residues. Germline lookup yields CDR1 SGHDT and CDR2 YYEEEE. The CDR3 loop reads CASSLAQVNYEQYF. The CDR3 region has the DNA TGTGCCAGCAGCTTGGCCCAGGTCAACTACGAGCAGTACTTC.

The chain recombines TRBV7-2 with TRBJ1-2; 7 positions agree with TRBD1. The CDR3 sequence is 15 residues long. The V gene's germline CDR1 is SGHTA and CDR2 FQGNSA. Losses at the gene ends were 2 bases for V and 5 bases for J; bases not matched to a gene: 8. CDR3 coding DNA: TGTGCCAGCAGCTTATCTTGGTCGACAGGGTATGGCTACACCTTC. Protein product: CASSLSWSTGYGYTF.

The genes are TRBV9 and TRBJ2-3; maybe TRBD2 (6 bases). The CDR3 spans 16 residues. V shed 2 bases and J shed 7 bases, with 20 bases lying between them. CDR1 and CDR2 from the germline V gene are SGDLS and YYNGEE. The CDR3 sequence: CASSVEPGLSLHTQYF. DNA of the CDR3: TGTGCCAGCAGCGTGGAACCGGGACTTTCCCTCCATACGCAGTATTTT.

This chain links TRBV11-3 with TRBJ2-1; 8 bases match TRBD2. Germline V gene sequence: CDR1 SGHNT, CDR2 YENEEA. V was pared by 6 bases and J by 8 bases, with 9 bases of the junction left unmatched. This CDR3 has 14 residues. For the CDR3, the DNA is TGTGCCAGCAGTTTGCGGGGGGCTAGCGATGAGCAGTTCTTC. It encodes CASSLRGASDEQFF.

This chain links TRBV5-1 with TRBJ1-4; tentative D call: TRBD1 (5 bases). The germline CDR1 and CDR2 sequences are SGHRS and YFSETQ. V lost 3 bases and J lost 4, with 16 bases in between. The CDR3 has 16 residues. The CDR3 protein is CASSWGTGRFNEKLFF. For the CDR3, the DNA is TGCGCCAGCAGCTGGGGGACCGGGAGATTTAATGAAAAACTGTTTTTT. Full variable domain (outside the CDR3, taken from reference TRBV5-1 and TRBJ1-4): KAGVTQTPRYLIKTRGQQVTLSCSPISGHRSVSWYQQTPGQGLQFLFEYFSETQRNKGNFPGRFSGRQFSNSRSEMNVSTLELGDSALYLCASSWGTGRFNEKLFFGSGTQLSVL.

The J gene is TRBJ1-2, the V gene TRBV4-2, with D possibly being TRBD1 (6 bases). This CDR3 has 16 amino acids. The V gene lost 0 bases and the J gene lost 4 bases, with 15 bases spanning the gap. The germline CDR1 and CDR2 sequences are LGHNA and YNFKEQ. DNA for the CDR3: TGTGCCAGCAGCCAAGATTTGGGCAGGGGATTCTATGGCTACACCTTC. Translated, it gives CASSQDLGRGFYGYTF.

This rearrangement joins TRBV5-6 to TRBJ1-5; the match to TRBD1 covers 8 bases. J gave up 0 bases and V 0 bases, and 5 bases lay outside the gene matches. In germline, CDR1 is SGHDT, CDR2 YYEEEE. There are 17 residues in the CDR3. The CDR3 spells CASSLGTGPYSNQPQHF. The CDR3 DNA is TGTGCCAGCAGCTTGGGGACAGGGCCGTATAGCAATCAGCCCCAGCATTTT.